These T cell receptor beta chains were read from a single sample in a study of identifying expanded T cells in peripheral blood. This table comes from immunoSEQ multiplex PCR, and its TCRdb copy is limited to in-frame clones, with some not included. The data show tens of thousands of clones, with approximately 88% seen just once and approximately 5% held by the top ten. Sequencing was done on a sample of blood. Receptors originate from a person aged 18-70 years in good health. The CDR3 runs from the conserved cysteine through the conserved F or W. D genes are given only for firm matches. Expanded clones get a size class; other rows say once, few or many, or leave the size out.

D gene	clone size	V gene	J gene	CDR3 DNA	CDR3 protein
TRBD1	.	TRBV7-9	TRBJ2-7	TGTGCCAGCAGCTTGGACAGGGCCGCGTACGAGCAGTACTTC	CASSLDRAAYEQYF
.	.	TRBV25-1	TRBJ1-2	TGTGCCAGCAGTGAACAGGCTACACACTATGGCTACACCTTC	CASSEQATHYGYTF
TRBD1	.	TRBV6-1	TRBJ2-7	TGTGCAATAGCCGGGCAGGGGGTGATTGTTTACGAGCAGTACTTC	CAIAGQGVIVYEQYF
TRBD1	.	TRBV19	TRBJ2-7	TGTGCCAGTAGTCGGGACAGGAGCTCCTACGAGCAGTACTTC	CASSRDRSSYEQYF
.	once	TRBV2	TRBJ2-3	TGTGCCAGCCTAGGGTCAGATACGCAGTATTTT	CASLGSDTQYF
TRBD1	.	TRBV9	TRBJ2-3	TGTGCCAGCGGAACCCGGGACAGATTCACAGATACGCAGTATTTT	CASGTRDRFTDTQYF
.	.	TRBV5-6	TRBJ2-7	TGTGCCAGCAGCTTTTATGTAACAGGTTCCTACGAGCAGTACTTC	CASSFYVTGSYEQYF
.	.	TRBV7-3	TRBJ2-4	TGTGCCAGCAGTCCCGACGGGATGGACATTCAGTACTTC	CASSPDGMDIQYF
.	.	TRBV11-2	TRBJ2-7	TGTGCCAGCAGCTTAGGCCAGTACGAGCAGTACTTC	CASSLGQYEQYF
.	.	TRBV5-1	TRBJ2-1	TGCGCCAGCAGCTTGGCCGGGGGCGCCTACAATGAGCAGTTCTTC	CASSLAGGAYNEQFF
TRBD2	few	TRBV2	TRBJ2-7	TGTGCCAGCAGCTTCGGACTAGCGGGGACCACCGAGCAGTACTTC	CASSFGLAGTTEQYF
TRBD1	.	TRBV18	TRBJ2-7	TGTGCCAGCTCACCTTTCGAAGACAGGGCCTACGAGCAGTACTTC	CASSPFEDRAYEQYF
TRBD2	.	TRBV19	TRBJ2-1	TGTGCCAGTAAAGGCCTAGCGGGAGGGGGTGAGCAGTTCTTC	CASKGLAGGGEQFF
.	.	TRBV5-6	TRBJ2-3	TGTGCCAGCAGCTTGTGGGGGACAGATACGCAGTATTTT	CASSLWGTDTQYF
.	.	TRBV30	TRBJ1-1	TGTGCCTGGAGTGTAGTGGGGGGCGCGAGAACTGAAGCTTTCTTT	CAWSVVGGARTEAFF
TRBD1	.	TRBV30	TRBJ2-7	TGTGCCTGGAGGGTCCGGGACAGGTTGAAGGAGCAGTACTTC	CAWRVRDRLKEQYF
.	.	TRBV2	TRBJ2-1	TGTGCCAGCAGTAGGACACCGGCGAACTACAATGAGCAGTTCTTC	CASSRTPANYNEQFF
.	.	TRBV6-4	TRBJ1-2	TGTGCCAGCAGTGACTCTGAAAGTGCTAACTATGGCTACACCTTC	CASSDSESANYGYTF
.	once	TRBV11-2	TRBJ1-1	TGTGCCAGCAGCTTGTCCGGCACTGAAGCTTTCTTT	CASSLSGTEAFF
TRBD1	.	TRBV19	TRBJ2-7	TGTGCCAGCTGCGAGACAGGGGGACCCTACGAGCAGTACTTC	CASCETGGPYEQYF
.	.	TRBV4-1	TRBJ2-7	TGCGCCAGCAGCCAATCGGGCCGAGACTCCTACGAGCAGTACTTC	CASSQSGRDSYEQYF
.	.	TRBV25-1	TRBJ1-1	TGTGCCAGCAGTCCCCCGGGGAGTGGGGGGCGGTGGGCCACTGAAGCTTTCTTT	CASSPPGSGGRWATEAFF
.	few	TRBV19	TRBJ1-6	TGTGCCAGTAGTAGAGAAGGTTCACCCCTCCACTTT	CASSREGSPLHF
.	.	TRBV11-2	TRBJ2-1	TGTGCCAGCAGCTTACGGCAGGGCTCCTACAATGAGCAGTTCTTC	CASSLRQGSYNEQFF
.	.	TRBV14	TRBJ1-1	TGTGCCAGCAGCCAAGTTTTTGTCCGGGTATGGGACACTGAAGCTTTCTTT	CASSQVFVRVWDTEAFF
.	once	TRBV5-1	TRBJ1-4	TGCGCCAGCAGCTCCTCGGACGGCAATGAAAAACTGTTTTTT	CASSSSDGNEKLFF
TRBD1	once	TRBV5-1	TRBJ1-6	TGCGCCAGCAGCCAGACAGGGGGCTTGGGTTCACCCCTCCACTTT	CASSQTGGLGSPLHF
TRBD1	.	TRBV6-1	TRBJ2-7	TGTGCCAGCAGTGCCTGGACAGGGGTAGCAGGTGGACCTAGGAGCGAGCAGTACTTC	CASSAWTGVAGGPRSEQYF
TRBD1	once	TRBV2	TRBJ1-1	TGTGCCAGCAGGGAAACAGGGGTTACTGAAGCTTTCTTT	CASRETGVTEAFF
.	.	TRBV6-5	TRBJ1-1	TGTGCCAGCACAGGGGAAGACACTGAAGCTTTCTTT	CASTGEDTEAFF
.	.	TRBV6-6	TRBJ1-1	TGTGCCAGCAGTTACGATCGACAGAACACTGAAGCTTTCTTT	CASSYDRQNTEAFF
.	.	TRBV10-3	TRBJ2-5	TGTGCCATGGGGAAGGAGGGTGCGGGGGCCGAGACCCAGTACTTC	CAMGKEGAGAETQYF
TRBD1	.	TRBV5-1	TRBJ2-5	TGCGCCAGCAGCCACGGACAGGGGGCCTCCCAAGAGACCCAGTACTTC	CASSHGQGASQETQYF
.	.	TRBV7-9	TRBJ2-2	TGTGCCAGCAGCTTAGGGCAGGGGAACACCGGGGAGCTGTTTTTT	CASSLGQGNTGELFF
.	.	TRBV11-1	TRBJ2-1	TGTGCCAGCAGCTTAGAAGGAATAAACAGGGACTATGAGCAGTTCTTC	CASSLEGINRDYEQFF
.	.	TRBV6-1	TRBJ1-3	TGTGCCAGCATCCGGACTTACTCTGGAAACACCATATATTTT	CASIRTYSGNTIYF
.	.	TRBV5-5	TRBJ2-7	TGTGCCAGCAGCTTGAGGGCGAGCTACGAGCAGTACTTC	CASSLRASYEQYF
TRBD1	.	TRBV19	TRBJ1-2	TGTGCCAGTGGTCGCGGACAGGGATTCTATGGCTACACCTTC	CASGRGQGFYGYTF
.	.	TRBV29-1	TRBJ2-1	TGCAGCGTGGTATGGGGGTACTCCTACAATGAGCAGTTCTTC	CSVVWGYSYNEQFF
TRBD1	few	TRBV19	TRBJ1-6	TGTGCCAGTAGCCCACAGGGGATTTATAATTCACCCCTCCACTTT	CASSPQGIYNSPLHF
.	.	TRBV19	TRBJ2-1	TGTGCCAGTAGTGTTCGGGGCGGGGTCCTCAATGAGCAGTTCTTC	CASSVRGGVLNEQFF
TRBD2	.	TRBV11-1	TRBJ2-2	TGTGCCAGCAGCCTCAGACTAGCGGGGGTGACCGGGGAGCTGTTTTTT	CASSLRLAGVTGELFF
.	.	TRBV19	TRBJ2-7	TGTGCCAGTAGTATTTACTACCCCGCCTACGAGCAGTACTTC	CASSIYYPAYEQYF
TRBD2	.	TRBV5-1	TRBJ2-1	TGCGCCAGCAGCTTGACTAGCGGGAAATACAATGAGCAGTTCTTC	CASSLTSGKYNEQFF
.	.	TRBV6-5	TRBJ1-5	TGTGCCAGCAGTACCGGGGGCAATCAGCCCCAGCATTTT	CASSTGGNQPQHF
TRBD1	.	TRBV9	TRBJ2-2	TGTGCCAGCGGACAGGAGAACACCGGGGAGCTGTTTTTT	CASGQENTGELFF